This entry concerns a single T cell receptor (beta chain). With a J-beta primer mix and a sample-barcoded 5' primer, a second PCR ran about 7 to 11 cycles. TCRdb re-called the 5' RACE reads with MiXCR, one entry per CDR3 protein. The sample includes under 850,000 distinct CDR3 sequences, under 40% seen only once; the top ten take over 10%. This sample was taken from a study of blood T cells in healthy people across ages. This CDR3 spans 17 amino acids. V lost 2 bases, J lost 0 bases, and 14 bases lay in between. This receptor was taken from a man aged 18 to 35 in good health. Sequencing was performed on blood. This chain links TRBV12-3 or TRBV12-4 with TRBJ2-1; no clear D gene. Here the CDR3 reads CASSLYPRRSSYNEQFF. The CDR3 DNA is TGTGCCAGCAGTTTATACCCGCGGAGAAGCTCCTACAATGAGCAGTTCTTC.